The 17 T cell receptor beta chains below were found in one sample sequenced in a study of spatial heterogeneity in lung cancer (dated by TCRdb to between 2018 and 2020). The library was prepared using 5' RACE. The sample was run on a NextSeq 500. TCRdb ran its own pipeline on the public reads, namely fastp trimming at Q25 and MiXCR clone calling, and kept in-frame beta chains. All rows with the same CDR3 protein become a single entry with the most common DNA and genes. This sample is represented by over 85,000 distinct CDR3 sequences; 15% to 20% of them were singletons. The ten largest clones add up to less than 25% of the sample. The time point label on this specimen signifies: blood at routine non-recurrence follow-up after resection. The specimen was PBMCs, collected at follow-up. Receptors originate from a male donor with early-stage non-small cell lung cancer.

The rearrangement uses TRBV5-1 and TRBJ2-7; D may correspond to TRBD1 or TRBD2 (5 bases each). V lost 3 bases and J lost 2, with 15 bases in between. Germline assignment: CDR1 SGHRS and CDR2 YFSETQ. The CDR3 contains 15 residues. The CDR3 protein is CASSSHSGTPYEQYF. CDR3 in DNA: TGCGCCAGCAGCTCCCATTCAGGGACCCCCTACGAGCAGTACTTC.

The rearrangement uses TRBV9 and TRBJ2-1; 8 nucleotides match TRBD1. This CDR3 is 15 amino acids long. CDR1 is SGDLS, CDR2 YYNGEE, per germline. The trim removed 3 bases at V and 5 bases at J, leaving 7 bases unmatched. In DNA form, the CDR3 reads TGTGCCAGCAGCGCCCCCGGGACAGGCGACAATGAGCAGTTCTTC. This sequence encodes CASSAPGTGDNEQFF.

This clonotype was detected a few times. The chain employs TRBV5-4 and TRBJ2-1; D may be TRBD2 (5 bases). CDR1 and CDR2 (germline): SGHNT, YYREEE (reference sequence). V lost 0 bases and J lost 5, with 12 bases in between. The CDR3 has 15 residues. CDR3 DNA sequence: TGTGCCAGCAGCTTGGCCAGCGGTTTACACAATGAGCAGTTCTTC. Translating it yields CASSLASGLHNEQFF.

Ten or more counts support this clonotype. The CDR3 loop reads CASREPAPYNEQFF. In DNA, the CDR3 is TGCGCCAGCAGGGAGCCAGCACCTTACAATGAGCAGTTCTTC. The chain combines TRBV5-1 with TRBJ2-1; D gene uncertain. This CDR3 spans 14 amino acids. Between the trimmed V and J ends, which lost 5 bases and 4 bases, there was a span of 13 bases. Germline CDR1 reads SGHRS; CDR2 reads YFSETQ.

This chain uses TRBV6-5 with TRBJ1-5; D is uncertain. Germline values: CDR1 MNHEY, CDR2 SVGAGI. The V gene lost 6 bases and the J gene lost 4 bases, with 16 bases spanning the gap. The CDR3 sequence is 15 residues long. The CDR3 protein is CASRSIGRENQPQHF. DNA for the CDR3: TGTGCCAGCAGAAGTATTGGTCGCGAGAATCAGCCCCAGCATTTT.

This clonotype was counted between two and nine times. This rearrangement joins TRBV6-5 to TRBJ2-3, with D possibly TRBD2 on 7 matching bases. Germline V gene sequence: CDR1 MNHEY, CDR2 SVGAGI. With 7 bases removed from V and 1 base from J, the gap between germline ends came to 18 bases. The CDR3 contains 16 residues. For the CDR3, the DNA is TGTGCCAGCACCCGGGGGGCGGAGACAGGCACAGATACGCAGTATTTT. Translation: CASTRGAETGTDTQYF.

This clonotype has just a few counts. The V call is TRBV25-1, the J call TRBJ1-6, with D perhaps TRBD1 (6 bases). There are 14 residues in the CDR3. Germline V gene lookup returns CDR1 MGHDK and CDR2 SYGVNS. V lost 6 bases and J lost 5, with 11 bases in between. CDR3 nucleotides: TGTGCCAGCAGCGGGGGCTCAAATAATTCACCCCTCCACTTT. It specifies CASSGGSNNSPLHF.

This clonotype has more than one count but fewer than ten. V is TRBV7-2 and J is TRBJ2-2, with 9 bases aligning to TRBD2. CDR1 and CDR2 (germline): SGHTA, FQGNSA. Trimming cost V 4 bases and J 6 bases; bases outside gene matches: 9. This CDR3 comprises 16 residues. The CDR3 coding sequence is TGTGCCAGCAGCTACAGCGCGGGACTAGCTTCCGGGGAGCTGTTTTTT. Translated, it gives CASSYSAGLASGELFF.

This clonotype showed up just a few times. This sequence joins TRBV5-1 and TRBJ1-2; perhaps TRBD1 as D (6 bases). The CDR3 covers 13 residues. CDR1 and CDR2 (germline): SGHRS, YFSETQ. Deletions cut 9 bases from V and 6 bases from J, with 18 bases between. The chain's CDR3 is CATWRGARHGYTF. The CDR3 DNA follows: TGCGCCACCTGGCGGGGGGCCCGTCATGGCTACACCTTC.

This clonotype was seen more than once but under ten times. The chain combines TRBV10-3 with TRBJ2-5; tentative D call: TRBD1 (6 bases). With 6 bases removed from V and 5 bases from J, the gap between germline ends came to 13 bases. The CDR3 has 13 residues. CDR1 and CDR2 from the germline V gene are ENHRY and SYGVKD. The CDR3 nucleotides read TGTGCCATCAGCCTCTCCCAGGGGGAGACCCAGTACTTC. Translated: CAISLSQGETQYF.

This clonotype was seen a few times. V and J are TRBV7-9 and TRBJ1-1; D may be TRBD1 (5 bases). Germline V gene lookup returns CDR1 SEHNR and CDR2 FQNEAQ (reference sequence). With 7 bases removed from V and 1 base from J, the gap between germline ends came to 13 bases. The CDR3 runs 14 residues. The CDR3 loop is CASTAAGRNTEAFF. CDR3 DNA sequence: TGTGCCAGCACCGCCGCAGGGAGGAACACTGAAGCTTTCTTT.

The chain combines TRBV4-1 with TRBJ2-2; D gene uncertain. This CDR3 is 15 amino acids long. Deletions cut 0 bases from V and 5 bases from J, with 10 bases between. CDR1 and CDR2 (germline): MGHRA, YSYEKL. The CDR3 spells CASSQEPKGTGELFF. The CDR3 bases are TGCGCCAGCAGCCAAGAACCTAAGGGAACCGGGGAGCTGTTTTTT.

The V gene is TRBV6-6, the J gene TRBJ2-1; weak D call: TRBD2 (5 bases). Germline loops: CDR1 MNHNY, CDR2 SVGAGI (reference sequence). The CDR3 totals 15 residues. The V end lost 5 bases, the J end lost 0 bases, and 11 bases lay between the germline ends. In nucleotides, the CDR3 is TGTGCCAGCAGTCCCGCCCGGGGCTCCTACAATGAGCAGTTCTTC. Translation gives CASSPARGSYNEQFF.

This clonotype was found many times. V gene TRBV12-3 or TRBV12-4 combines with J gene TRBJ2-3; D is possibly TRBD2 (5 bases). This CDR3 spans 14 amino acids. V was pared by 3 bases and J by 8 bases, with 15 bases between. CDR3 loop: CASSLDLAPGTQYF. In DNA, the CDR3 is TGTGCCAGCAGTTTGGACCTAGCCCCGGGTACGCAGTATTTT.

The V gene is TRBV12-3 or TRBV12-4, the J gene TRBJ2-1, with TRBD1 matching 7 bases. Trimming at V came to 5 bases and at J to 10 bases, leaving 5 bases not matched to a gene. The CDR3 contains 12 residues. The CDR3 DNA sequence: TGTGCCAGCAGTACGACAGGGAACGAGCAGTTCTTC. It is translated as CASSTTGNEQFF.

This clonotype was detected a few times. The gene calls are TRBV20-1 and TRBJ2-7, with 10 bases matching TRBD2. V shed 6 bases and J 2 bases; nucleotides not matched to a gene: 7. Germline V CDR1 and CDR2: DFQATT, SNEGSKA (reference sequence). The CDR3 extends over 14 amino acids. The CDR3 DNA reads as TGCAGTGCGATAAAGACTAGCGGGCCCTACGAGCAGTACTTC. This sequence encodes CSAIKTSGPYEQYF.

The CDR3 here is CSARTGATNTEAFF. In DNA form, the CDR3 reads TGCAGTGCGCGGACAGGGGCTACGAACACTGAAGCTTTCTTT. The rearrangement uses TRBV20-1 and TRBJ1-1; TRBD1 matches at 9 bases. The junction had 6 bases not matched to a gene; V was cut back by 6 bases and J by 1 base. CDR1 and CDR2 from the germline V gene are DFQATT and SNEGSKA (reference sequence). There are 14 residues in the CDR3.